This entry describes one TCR beta chain. Which antigen it targets is not known. Nothing much larger sits one base from this clone, and base qualities are not available. Reading from cysteine to phenylalanine, the CDR3 counts 18 amino acids. Only CDR3 DNA is held: 54 bases, read in frame from base 1. Cut back by 3 bases and 1 base, the V and J ends lie 21 bases apart. The germline V gene provides CDR1 SGHRS and CDR2 YFSETQ. The entry originates in a study of cytomegalovirus exposure and HLA in healthy donors (dated by TCRdb to 2017 to 2019). For the wider study: According to an earlier analysis of a few hundred of the donors, about 170 million T cells yielded 90 million to 130 million unique TCR beta sequences and about 300 Gb of sequence data. High-throughput TCR immunosequencing, statistical association of individual TCRs with disease status, and machine learning were combined to predict cytomegalovirus infection status. Because of strong linkage in the cohort, four to six DR-DQ haplotypes were treated as single units for association and clustering. Rather than using new phenotypic data, the later analysis identified candidate immune exposures from TCR beta sequences and from how often those sequences occurred across donors. HLA typing covered class I and class II loci at four-digit resolution. Alongside the repertoire data, information on donor age, sex, ethnicity and CMV serostatus was compiled. Approximately 300 gigabases of sequencing data and around 88 million unique TCR sequences made up an early release that covered roughly 670 HLA-typed donors. Across under 500 genotyped donors of the cohort, an average of about 200,000 unique TCR beta nucleotide sequences per donor were sequenced, and around 19% of those sequences were non-productive. All discovery cohort repertoires had been generated using a single sequencing platform. The study was designed to test whether signatures of past pathogen exposure could be identified by cataloging public T cell receptors. To decide whether each TCR beta V gene segment behaved as functional or pseudogenic, an earlier analysis of approximately 620 of the donors relied on high-throughput TCR beta sequencing. The study used immunosequencing to profile the T cell repertoires of about 670 subjects and linked those repertoires to cytomegalovirus serostatus. Genome-wide SNP genotypes for about 65% of the roughly 700 donors were used in a later genetic analysis, which treated that subset as a discovery cohort. Among the roughly 390 genotyped donors, approximately 81% belonged to the genetic ancestry cluster associated with self-reported Caucasian donors. To study patterns of TCR occurrence, a later analysis re-analyzed previously published TCR beta repertoires from 650 to 750 donors and added high-resolution HLA genotyping. The number of donors typed differed by locus, with 629-630 for A, B, C, DRB1 and DQB1, around 500 for DQA1, under 610 for DPA1, and around 430 for DPB1. In addition to the first cohort of around 670 subjects, a separate validation cohort of around 110 different subjects was used.

Overall study outcomes, separate from this receptor: Immune exposure information for the cohort was limited to CMV serostatus. Roughly uniform sequencing depth across donors was assumed in presence/absence analyses, although this assumption may not hold. A later analysis reported that several top co-occurrence clusters appeared linked to parvovirus B19, influenza, CMV and Epstein-Barr virus. Compared with equally common non-associated chains, HLA-associated TCR beta chains in a later analysis were more clonally expanded and had lower generation probabilities. Most TCR sequences were observed very rarely across donors, whereas some public TCRs were present in many individuals. In the study, about 150 TCR beta chains were listed as associated with cytomegalovirus. According to the authors, the approach could potentially be generalized to other disease states and immunological phenotypes. A further reported finding was that TCR beta sequences accurately predicted the HLA-A and HLA-B alleles for most subjects in the first cohort. In a later genetic analysis, a missense DCLRE1C variant was associated with V-gene and J-gene trimming of TCR beta chains, and the association was replicated in an independent cohort. Cytomegalovirus status was reported to be diagnosed by the classifier with high specificity and sensitivity in both the original and validation cohorts. A cluster of highly shared sequence variants was judged likely to represent a technical artifact of the sequencing pipeline. The earlier analysis of a few hundred of the donors excluded approximately 17 rarely observed V segments, including chromosome 9 orphons, because counts were too low. In a later analysis, most CMV-associated TCR beta chains were found to appear HLA-restricted, with HLA associations seemingly driven largely by CMV exposure. This cohort had only TCR beta chains sequenced, and the lack of alpha or paired-chain data limited which features could be detected. In a later analysis, 16,951 TCR beta sequences were associated with specific HLA alleles at a false discovery rate of 0.05. Because the 87-base-pair reads could not distinguish some IMGT-functional V segments, including TRBV6-2 and TRBV6-3, those segments were excluded. In a later genetic analysis, fewer N-insertions in productive TCRs were reported among donors in an Asian-associated ancestry cluster than the approximately 630-donor mean. Assigning TCR associations to individual alleles was difficult when HLA alleles, especially DR and DQ, strongly co-occurred. Correlated functional status among segregating V segments might be attributable to linkage disequilibrium, but an unknown experimental factor could not be ruled out. In an earlier analysis of roughly 500 of the donors, most TCR beta V segments appeared in productive rearrangements about 90% or about 30% of the time, broadly matching IMGT annotations. A few of the identified cytomegalovirus-associated TCR beta chains were confirmed in vitro to be specific for cytomegalovirus antigens. Because some donors lacked HLA typing at each locus, the association tests relied only on the typed subset. According to a later analysis, TCR association rates differed among HLA loci, with DRB1 alleles showing the most associated TCRs and HLA-C alleles showing the fewest.

Library prep was done by the immunoSEQ multiplex PCR assay. For the multiplex PCR, a mixture combining 60 forward primers for TCR Vbeta segments and 13 reverse primers for TCR Jbeta segments was used. A multiplex PCR assay on genomic DNA amplified the CDR3 region of rearranged TCR beta genes. The Illumina HiSeq System was used to sequence the amplified TCR beta libraries as 87-base-pair reads. In the source study's methods: In a later analysis, about 80 million unique TCR beta chains were counted across the 666 repertoires, and about 9.9 million of these chains were shared by at least two donors. To remove PCR and sequencing errors, raw reads were error-corrected and collapsed into unique sequences using a nearest-neighbor algorithm that merged closely related sequences. To assign V, D and J gene segments, CDR3 sequences were aligned to IMGT reference sequences. For a sequence to be retained, at least a six-nucleotide match to both a V gene segment and a J gene segment was required. A rearrangement counted as productive if the CDR3 had no stop codons and remained in frame with V and J, and every other rearrangement counted as non-productive. CDR3 was defined by IMGT convention, running from the second conserved V-encoded cysteine to the conserved J-encoded phenylalanine. The earlier analysis of fewer than 700 of the donors excluded sequences that lacked an unambiguous match to a single V gene segment. An earlier analysis of a few hundred of the donors called V segments functional above 56.7% productive rearrangements and segregating when the between-donor standard deviation exceeded 5%. A statistical classification framework was built to diagnose cytomegalovirus status from the catalog of TCR beta chain sequences. In a later analysis, TCR nucleotide sequences were compared against IMGT/GENE-DB human TR gene sequences so that V and J genes could be assigned. In a later analysis, CDR3 sequences and most-parsimonious VDJ recombination scenarios were assigned using the TCRdist pipeline. In a later analysis, each TCR beta chain was defined by its CDR3 amino acid sequence together with its V-gene family, and reads lacking a unique V-gene family were excluded. In a later analysis, fewer than 650 highly shared, low-generation-probability nucleotide sequences were removed to address suspected cross-contamination and a sequencing artifact. For each public chain, a later analysis derived a clonal expansion index from normalized ranks of inferred template counts within each repertoire. In a later analysis, generation probabilities were computed using a VDJ recombination model fitted to out-of-frame rearrangements, and the results were checked against IGoR. In a later analysis, TCR-TCR, TCR-HLA and TCR-CMV co-occurrence was scored with hypergeometric tests, and a repertoire-size bias correction was applied to TCR pairs. In a later analysis, false discovery rates were estimated by permuting HLA or CMV assignments 20 times. A later analysis grouped co-occurring TCRs with DBSCAN, adding TCRdist sequence similarity when clustering within HLA-allele-positive subsets. Co-occurrence clustering excluded repertoires with fewer than 30,000 or more than 120,000 public chains, plus five with anomalous nucleotide sharing. Drawn from immuneACCESS, this table holds only the in-frame rearrangements with V and J called that TCRdb kept. Clones are partly lost; checked studies trace under half to an unresolved V gene and leave the rest unexplained. V, J and clone size reflect that table, while D and trimming were determined from the DNA. In this sample the table shows more than 150,000 clones, roughly 87% of which occur a single time. Around 0.21% of the sample is held by the ten biggest clonotypes.

The cohort comprised several hundred healthy bone marrow donors. All cohort members were sampled while nominally healthy, although unrecorded immune exposures were likely present. The donor was CMV seronegative and belonged to the group of 380 or so seronegative cohort members. Every donor gave a peripheral blood sample, and the peripheral blood mononuclear cells from that sample were used for TCR beta sequencing. The Qiagen DNeasy Blood Extraction Kit was used to extract genomic DNA from the blood cell samples. Rearrangement joined TRBV5-1 to TRBJ2-3; the D gene is perhaps TRBD2, from 6 matching bases. Sequenced sample: PBMCs. The TCR comes from a girl less than two years old in good health and CMV-seronegative. The encoded CDR3 is CASSSRRSLATGTDTQYF. The DNA reads TGCGCCAGCAGCTCCCGCCGATCACTAGCTACTGGCACAGATACGCAGTATTTT.